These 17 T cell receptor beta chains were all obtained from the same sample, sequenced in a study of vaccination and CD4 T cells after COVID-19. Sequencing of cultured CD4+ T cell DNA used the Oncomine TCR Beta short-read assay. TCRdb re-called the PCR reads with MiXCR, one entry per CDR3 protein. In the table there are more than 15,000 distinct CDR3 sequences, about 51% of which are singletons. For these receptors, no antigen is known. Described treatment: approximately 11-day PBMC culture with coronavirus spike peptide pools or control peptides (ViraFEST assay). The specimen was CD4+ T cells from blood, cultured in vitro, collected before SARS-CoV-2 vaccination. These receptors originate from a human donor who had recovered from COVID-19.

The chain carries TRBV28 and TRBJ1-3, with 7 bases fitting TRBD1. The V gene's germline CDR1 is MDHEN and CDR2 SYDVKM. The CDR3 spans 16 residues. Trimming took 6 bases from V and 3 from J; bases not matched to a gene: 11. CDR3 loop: CASRRAGTVRGNTIYF. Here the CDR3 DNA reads TGTGCCAGCAGGCGCGCCGGGACAGTTCGTGGAAACACCATATATTTT. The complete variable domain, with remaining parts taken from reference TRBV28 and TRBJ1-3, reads DVKVTQSSRYLVKRTGEKVFLECVQDMDHENMFWYRQDPGLGLRLIYFSYDVKMKEKGDIPEGYSVSREKKERFSLILESASTNQTSMYLCASRRAGTVRGNTIYFGEGSWLTVV.

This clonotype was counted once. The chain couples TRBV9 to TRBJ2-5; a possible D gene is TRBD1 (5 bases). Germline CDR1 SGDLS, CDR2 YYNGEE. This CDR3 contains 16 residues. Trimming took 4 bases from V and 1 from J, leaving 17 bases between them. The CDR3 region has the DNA TGTGCCAGCAGCTCCCTTGGGGCGCTTCGCCAAGAGACCCAGTACTTC. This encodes CASSSLGALRQETQYF.

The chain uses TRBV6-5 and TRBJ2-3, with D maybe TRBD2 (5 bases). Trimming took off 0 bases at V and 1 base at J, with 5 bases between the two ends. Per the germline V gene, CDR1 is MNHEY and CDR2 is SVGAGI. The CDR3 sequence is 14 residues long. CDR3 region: CASSYSSGTDTQYF. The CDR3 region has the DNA TGTGCCAGCAGTTACTCTAGCGGCACAGATACGCAGTATTTT.

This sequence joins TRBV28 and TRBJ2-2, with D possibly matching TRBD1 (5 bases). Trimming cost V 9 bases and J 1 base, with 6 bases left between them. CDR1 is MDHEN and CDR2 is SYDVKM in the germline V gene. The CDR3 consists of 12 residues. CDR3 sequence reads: CASDRNTGELFF. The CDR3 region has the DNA TGTGCCAGTGACAGGAACACCGGGGAGCTGTTTTTT.

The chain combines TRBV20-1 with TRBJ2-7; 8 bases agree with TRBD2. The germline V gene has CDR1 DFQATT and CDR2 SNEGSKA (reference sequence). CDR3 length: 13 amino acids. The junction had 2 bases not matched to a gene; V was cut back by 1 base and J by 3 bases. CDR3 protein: CSARGLASYEQYF. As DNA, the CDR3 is TGCAGTGCTAGAGGACTAGCGAGCTACGAGCAGTACTTC.

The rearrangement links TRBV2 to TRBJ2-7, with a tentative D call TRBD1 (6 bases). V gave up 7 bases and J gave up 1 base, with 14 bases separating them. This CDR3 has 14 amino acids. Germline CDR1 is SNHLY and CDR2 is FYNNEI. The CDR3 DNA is TGTGCCAGCAAACACAGGGCTCCTTCCTACGAGCAGTACTTC. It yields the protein CASKHRAPSYEQYF.

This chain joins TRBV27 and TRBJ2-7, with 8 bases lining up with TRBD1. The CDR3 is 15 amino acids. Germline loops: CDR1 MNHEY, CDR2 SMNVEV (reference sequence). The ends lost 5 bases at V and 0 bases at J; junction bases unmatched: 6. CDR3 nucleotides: TGTGCCAGCAGTCCAGGGACAGGCGCCTCCTACGAGCAGTACTTC. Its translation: CASSPGTGASYEQYF.

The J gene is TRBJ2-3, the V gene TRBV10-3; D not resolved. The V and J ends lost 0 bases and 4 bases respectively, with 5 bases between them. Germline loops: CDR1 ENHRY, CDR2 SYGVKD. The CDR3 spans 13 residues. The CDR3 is CAISESESDTQYF. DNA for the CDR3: TGTGCCATCAGTGAGTCTGAGTCAGATACGCAGTATTTT.

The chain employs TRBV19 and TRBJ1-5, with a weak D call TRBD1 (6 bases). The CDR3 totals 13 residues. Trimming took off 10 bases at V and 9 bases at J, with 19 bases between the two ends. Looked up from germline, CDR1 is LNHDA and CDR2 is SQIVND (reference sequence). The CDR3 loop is CATRTEPLSPQHF. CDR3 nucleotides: TGTGCCACCAGGACAGAGCCTCTTTCGCCCCAGCATTTT.

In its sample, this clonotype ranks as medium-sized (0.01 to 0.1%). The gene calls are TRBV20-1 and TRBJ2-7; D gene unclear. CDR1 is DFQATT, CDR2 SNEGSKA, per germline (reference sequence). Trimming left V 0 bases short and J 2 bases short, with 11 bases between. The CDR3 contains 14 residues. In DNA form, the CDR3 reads TGCAGTGCTAGAGATGTATCAAAGCCCTACGAGCAGTACTTC. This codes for CSARDVSKPYEQYF.

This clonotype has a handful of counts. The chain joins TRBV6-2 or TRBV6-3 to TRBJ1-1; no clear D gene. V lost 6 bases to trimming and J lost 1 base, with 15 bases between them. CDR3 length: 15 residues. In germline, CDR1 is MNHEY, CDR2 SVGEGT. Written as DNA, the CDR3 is TGTGCCAGCAGACAGATCTCAACTAGGAACACTGAAGCTTTCTTT. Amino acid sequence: CASRQISTRNTEAFF.

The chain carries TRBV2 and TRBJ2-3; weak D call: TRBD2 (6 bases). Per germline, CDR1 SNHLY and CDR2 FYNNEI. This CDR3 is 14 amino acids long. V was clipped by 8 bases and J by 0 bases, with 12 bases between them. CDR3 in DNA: TGTGCCAGCCAACTAGCATATAGCACAGATACGCAGTATTTT. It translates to CASQLAYSTDTQYF. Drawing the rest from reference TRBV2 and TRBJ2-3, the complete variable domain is EPEVTQTPSHQVTQMGQEVILRCVPISNHLYFYWYRQILGQKVEFLVSFYNNEISEKSEIFDDQFSVERPDGSNFTLKIRSTKLEDSAMYFCASQLAYSTDTQYFGPGTRLTVL.

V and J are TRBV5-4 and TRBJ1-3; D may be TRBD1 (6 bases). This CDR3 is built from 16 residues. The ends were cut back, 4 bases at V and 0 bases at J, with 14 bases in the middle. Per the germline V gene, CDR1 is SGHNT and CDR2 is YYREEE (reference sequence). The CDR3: CASSKPTGNSGNTIYF. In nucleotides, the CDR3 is TGTGCCAGCAGCAAGCCGACAGGAAACTCTGGAAACACCATATATTTT.

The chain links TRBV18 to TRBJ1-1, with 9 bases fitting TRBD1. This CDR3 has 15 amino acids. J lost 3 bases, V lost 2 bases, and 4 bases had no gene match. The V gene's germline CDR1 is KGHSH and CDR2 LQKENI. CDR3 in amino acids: CASSPRDRDDTEAFF. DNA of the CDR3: TGTGCCAGCTCACCAAGGGACAGGGATGACACTGAAGCTTTCTTT.

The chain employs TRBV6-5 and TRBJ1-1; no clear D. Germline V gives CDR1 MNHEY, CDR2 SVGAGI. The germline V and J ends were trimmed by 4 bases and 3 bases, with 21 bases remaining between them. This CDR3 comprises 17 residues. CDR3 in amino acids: CASSSRGSALLDTEAFF. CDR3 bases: TGTGCCAGCAGTTCCCGCGGGTCTGCCCTTTTGGACACTGAAGCTTTCTTT.

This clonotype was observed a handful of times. The CDR3, as DNA: TGTGCCAGCAGCCCCCGCCGGGCGGGCGTTGGCAAAAACATTCAGTACTTC. Amino acid sequence: CASSPRRAGVGKNIQYF. J is TRBJ2-4 and V is TRBV7-8, with D possibly matching TRBD2 (5 bases). The CDR3 consists of 17 residues. The ends were cut back, 5 bases at V and 3 bases at J, with 20 bases in the middle. Germline-derived CDR1 and CDR2 are SGHVS and FQNEAQ. The full variable domain, in which reference TRBV7-8 and TRBJ2-4 provide the parts outside the CDR3, is GAGVSQSPRYKVAKRGQDVALRCDPISGHVSLFWYQQALGQGPEFLTYFQNEAQLDKSGLPSDRFFAERPEGSVSTLKIQRTQQEDSAVYLCASSPRRAGVGKNIQYFGAGTRLSVL.

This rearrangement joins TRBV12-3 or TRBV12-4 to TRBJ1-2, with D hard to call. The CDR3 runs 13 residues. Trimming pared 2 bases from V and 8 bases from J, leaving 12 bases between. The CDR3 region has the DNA TGTGCCAGCAGTTTATCAGTGGAATGGGGCTACACCTTC. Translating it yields CASSLSVEWGYTF.